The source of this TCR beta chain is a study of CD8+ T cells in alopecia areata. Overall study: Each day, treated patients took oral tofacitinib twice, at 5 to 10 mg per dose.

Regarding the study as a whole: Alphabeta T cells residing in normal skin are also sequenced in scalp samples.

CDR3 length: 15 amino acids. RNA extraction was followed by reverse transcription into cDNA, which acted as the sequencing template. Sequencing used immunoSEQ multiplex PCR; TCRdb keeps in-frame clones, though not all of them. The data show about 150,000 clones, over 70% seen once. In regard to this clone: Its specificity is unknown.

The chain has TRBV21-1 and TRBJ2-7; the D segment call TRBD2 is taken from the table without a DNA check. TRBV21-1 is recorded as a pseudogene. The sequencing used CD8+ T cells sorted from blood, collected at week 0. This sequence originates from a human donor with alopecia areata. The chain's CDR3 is CASSMLAGVTYEQYF. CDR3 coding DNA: TGTGCCAGCAGCATGCTAGCGGGAGTCACCTACGAGCAGTACTTC.